These T cell receptor beta chains were read from a single sample in a study of CD8 T cells in ankylosing spondylitis. Each CDR3 protein is one row after TCRdb ran MiXCR on the 5' RACE reads. The sample includes fewer than 550,000 distinct CDR3 sequences, about 5.2% of them seen just once. Material: blood, either unsorted or a sorted T cell fraction (not recorded which). The source of these receptors is a male donor with ankylosing spondylitis. Each CDR3 is given with its conserved first and last residue. D genes are given only for firm matches. Some rows mark clone size as missing; the rest say once, few, many or name a class of expanded clone.

v_gene,abundance,j_gene,len,d_gene,CDR3aa,CDR3nt
TRBV6-1,many,TRBJ1-2,15,-,CASSLRGRIFYGYTF,TGTGCCAGCAGCCTACGTGGGCGGATCTTCTATGGCTACACCTTC
TRBV6-2/TRBV6-3,many,TRBJ2-7,15,-,CASSYYGGTGYEQYF,TGTGCCAGCAGTTATTACGGGGGAACAGGCTACGAGCAGTACTTC
TRBV15,many,TRBJ2-5,12,TRBD1,CATSRPTGEPYF,TGTGCCACCAGCAGACCCACAGGGGAACCGTACTTC
TRBV12-3/TRBV12-4,few,TRBJ2-6,16,-,CASSLPLLSGANVLTF,TGTGCCAGCAGTTTACCCCTGCTCTCTGGGGCCAACGTCCTGACTTTC
TRBV10-3,many,TRBJ2-1,14,TRBD2,CAIQPGGIGNEQFF,TGTGCCATCCAACCGGGAGGGATCGGCAATGAGCAGTTCTTC
TRBV19,many,TRBJ2-5,11,-,CASSYGKTQYF,TGTGCCAGTAGTTACGGGAAGACCCAGTACTTC
TRBV11-2,many,TRBJ2-5,15,-,CASSLERGWEETQYF,TGTGCCAGCAGCTTAGAACGGGGATGGGAAGAGACCCAGTACTTC
TRBV11-1,few,TRBJ2-1,16,TRBD2,CASSFLSSGGAYEQFF,TGTGCCAGCAGCTTTCTTTCTAGCGGGGGGGCCTATGAGCAGTTCTTC
TRBV4-3,-,TRBJ2-3,13,-,CASSQFRLNTQYF,TGCGCCAGCAGCCAATTTCGTTTGAATACGCAGTATTTT
TRBV6-2/TRBV6-3,many,TRBJ2-1,14,-,CASSSSVTLPEQFF,TGTGCCAGCAGTTCTAGCGTTACCTTACCCGAGCAGTTCTTC
TRBV6-4,many,TRBJ2-3,14,-,CASSEKGSTDTQYF,TGTGCCAGCAGTGAGAAGGGGTCGACAGATACGCAGTATTTT
TRBV18,-,TRBJ2-1,15,TRBD2,CASSPGLAGDLEQFF,TGTGCCAGCTCACCGGGACTAGCGGGAGATCTGGAGCAGTTCTTC
TRBV4-2,many,TRBJ2-2,15,TRBD2,CASSLAGEGTGELFF,TGTGCCAGCAGTTTAGCGGGAGAGGGCACCGGGGAGCTGTTTTTT
TRBV25-1,many,TRBJ2-2,14,TRBD2,CASSGSSGTGELFF,TGTGCCAGCAGCGGCTCTAGCGGCACCGGGGAGCTGTTTTTT
TRBV4-2,-,TRBJ2-1,16,TRBD2,CASSQAAGSGGNEQFF,TGTGCCAGCAGCCAAGCGGCGGGCTCGGGGGGGAATGAGCAGTTCTTC
TRBV7-2,many,TRBJ2-7,16,TRBD2,CASSSMGLALPYEQYF,TGTGCCAGCAGCTCGATGGGACTAGCGTTACCCTACGAGCAGTACTTC
TRBV4-3,many,TRBJ1-1,13,TRBD1,CASSRQGADEAFF,TGCGCCAGCAGCCGACAGGGGGCGGATGAAGCTTTCTTT
TRBV9,many,TRBJ2-5,13,-,CASSVQVKETQYF,TGTGCCAGCAGCGTCCAGGTCAAAGAGACCCAGTACTTC
TRBV10-3,-,TRBJ2-5,13,-,CAISPRTEETQYF,TGTGCCATCAGCCCCCGGACAGAAGAGACCCAGTACTTC